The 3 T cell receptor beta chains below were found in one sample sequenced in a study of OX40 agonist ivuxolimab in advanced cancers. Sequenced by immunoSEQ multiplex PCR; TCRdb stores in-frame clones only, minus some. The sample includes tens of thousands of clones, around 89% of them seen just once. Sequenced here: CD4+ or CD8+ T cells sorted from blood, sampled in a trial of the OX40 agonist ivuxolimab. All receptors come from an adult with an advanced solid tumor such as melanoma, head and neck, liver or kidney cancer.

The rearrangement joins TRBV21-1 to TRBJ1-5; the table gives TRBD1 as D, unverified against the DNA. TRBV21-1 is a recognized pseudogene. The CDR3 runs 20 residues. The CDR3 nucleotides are TGTGCCAAGGGGCCTGATGGCGACCAGGGCAGGGCGGTTAGCAATCAGCCCCAGCATTTT. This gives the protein CAKGPDGDQGRAVSNQPQHF.

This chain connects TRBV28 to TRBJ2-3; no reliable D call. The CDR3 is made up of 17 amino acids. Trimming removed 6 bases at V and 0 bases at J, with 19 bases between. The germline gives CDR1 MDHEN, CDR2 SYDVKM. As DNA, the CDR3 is TGTGCCAGCAGATCCCTGGGAACTCCGGCTAGCACAGATACGCAGTATTTT. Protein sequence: CASRSLGTPASTDTQYF.

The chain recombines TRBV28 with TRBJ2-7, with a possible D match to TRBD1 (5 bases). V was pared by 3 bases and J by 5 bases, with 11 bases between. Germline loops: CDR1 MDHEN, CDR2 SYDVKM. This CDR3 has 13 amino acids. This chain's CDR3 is CASSFGQGDEQYF. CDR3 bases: TGTGCCAGCAGTTTCGGGCAGGGCGACGAGCAGTACTTC. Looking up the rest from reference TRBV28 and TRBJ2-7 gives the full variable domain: DVKVTQSSRYLVKRTGEKVFLECVQDMDHENMFWYRQDPGLGLRLIYFSYDVKMKEKGDIPEGYSVSREKKERFSLILESASTNQTSMYLCASSFGQGDEQYFGPGTRLTVT.